These 23 T cell receptor beta chains originate from one sample sequenced in a study of shared T cell receptors in the human thymus. Produced via immunoSEQ multiplex PCR; TCRdb's table is partial and in-frame only. The data show under 850,000 clones, roughly 90% seen once. These data also featured in a second study, about human thymus T cells.

Source material: thymocytes. All receptors derive from a boy in the first two years of life with a congenital heart defect.

The chain joins TRBV7-2 to TRBJ2-5, with a possible D match to TRBD2 (6 bases). Per the germline V gene, CDR1 is SGHTA and CDR2 is FQGNSA. The V gene lost 0 bases and the J gene lost 4 bases, with 27 bases spanning the gap. This CDR3 spans 20 amino acids. In DNA form, the CDR3 reads TGTGCCAGCAGCTTAGCCACGGGAGCCTATAGAGGGGTAAACGGAGAGACCCAGTACTTC. It translates to CASSLATGAYRGVNGETQYF.

The chain recombines TRBV9 with TRBJ2-1, with 8 bases fitting TRBD2. CDR1 is SGDLS and CDR2 is YYNGEE in the germline V gene. J was trimmed by 3 bases and V by 0 bases; bases with no gene match: 8. This CDR3 has 17 amino acids. In DNA, the CDR3 is TGTGCCAGCAGCGTAGGTCCGGGAGGGCCTTTCTACAATGAGCAGTTCTTC. Protein: CASSVGPGGPFYNEQFF. Looking up the rest from reference TRBV9 and TRBJ2-1 gives the full variable domain: DSGVTQTPKHLITATGQRVTLRCSPRSGDLSVYWYQQSLDQGLQFLIQYYNGEERAKGNILERFSAQQFPDLHSELNLSSLELGDSALYFCASSVGPGGPFYNEQFFGPGTRLTVL.

The chain couples TRBV4-1 to TRBJ2-5; perhaps TRBD1 as D (6 bases). The length of the CDR3 is 18 residues. Deletions cut 3 bases from V and 4 bases from J, with 24 bases between. Per germline, CDR1 MGHRA and CDR2 YSYEKL. The CDR3 loop is CASSHVGDTFFSGETQYF. The CDR3, as DNA: TGCGCCAGCAGCCATGTGGGGGACACCTTCTTCTCGGGAGAGACCCAGTACTTC.

The gene calls are TRBV28 and TRBJ1-3; 7 nucleotides match TRBD1. Germline V lookup: CDR1 MDHEN, CDR2 SYDVKM. This CDR3 has 15 residues. The V and J ends lost 5 bases and 4 bases, in that order; junction bases with no gene match: 8. The CDR3 region has the DNA TGTGCCAGCAGTCAAGGACAGGTTGGAGGAAACACCATATATTTT. Its protein is CASSQGQVGGNTIYF.

The chain employs TRBV28 and TRBJ2-1; 14 bases map to TRBD2. Germline V gene data show CDR1 as MDHEN and CDR2 as SYDVKM. V dropped 5 bases and J dropped 8; count of bases not matched to a gene: 8. The CDR3 runs to 16 residues. The CDR3 nucleotides read TGTGCCAGCAGTACTACCGGGACTAGCGGGAGAGATGAGCAGTTCTTC. Protein product: CASSTTGTSGRDEQFF. The full variable domain, completed using reference TRBV28 and TRBJ2-1, is DVKVTQSSRYLVKRTGEKVFLECVQDMDHENMFWYRQDPGLGLRLIYFSYDVKMKEKGDIPEGYSVSREKKERFSLILESASTNQTSMYLCASSTTGTSGRDEQFFGPGTRLTVL.

The rearrangement uses TRBV6-5 and TRBJ2-3; D remains ambiguous. The V and J ends lost 2 bases and 4 bases respectively, with 7 bases between them. Germline lookup yields CDR1 MNHEY and CDR2 SVGAGI. The CDR3 runs 13 residues. The CDR3 DNA reads as TGTGCCAGCAGTTACCCCGGTTCAGATACGCAGTATTTT. Encoded protein: CASSYPGSDTQYF.

This clone appeared a single time. CDR3: CASSPGVAGGYNEQFF. CDR3 DNA: TGTGCCAGCAGCCCCGGGGTAGCGGGTGGTTACAATGAGCAGTTCTTC. J is TRBJ2-1 and V is TRBV28; 7 positions agree with TRBD2. Germline assignment: CDR1 MDHEN and CDR2 SYDVKM. The CDR3 runs to 16 residues. The J segment lost 4 bases and the V segment lost 6 bases, leaving 12 bases of the junction unmatched. The whole variable domain, remainder taken from reference TRBV28 and TRBJ2-1, is DVKVTQSSRYLVKRTGEKVFLECVQDMDHENMFWYRQDPGLGLRLIYFSYDVKMKEKGDIPEGYSVSREKKERFSLILESASTNQTSMYLCASSPGVAGGYNEQFFGPGTRLTVL.

J is TRBJ2-5 and V is TRBV7-9, with 9 bases lining up with TRBD1. Germline V gene lookup returns CDR1 SEHNR and CDR2 FQNEAQ (reference sequence). The CDR3 extends over 17 amino acids. Losses at the gene ends were 0 bases for V and 5 bases for J; bases not matched to a gene: 10. This CDR3 is CASSLAPRGTGYETQYF. For the CDR3, the DNA is TGTGCCAGCAGCTTAGCGCCCCGGGGGACAGGGTACGAGACCCAGTACTTC.

This chain links TRBV4-3 with TRBJ2-1; weak D call: TRBD2 (8 bases). Trimming took off 0 bases at V and 9 bases at J, with 15 bases between the two ends. The CDR3 contains 15 residues. From germline, CDR1 is LGHNA and CDR2 YSLEER. CDR3 protein: CASSQDSTGTSEQFF. The CDR3 DNA sequence: TGCGCCAGCAGCCAAGATTCGACAGGGACTAGTGAGCAGTTCTTC.

The chain is built from TRBV5-1 and TRBJ2-7; 13 nucleotides agree with TRBD2. The germline V gene encodes CDR1 SGHRS and CDR2 YFSETQ. The V segment lost 4 bases and the J segment 7 bases; nucleotides outside the gene matches: 11. The CDR3 has 16 amino acids. The CDR3: CASSPGTSGTYREQYF. CDR3 DNA sequence: TGCGCCAGCAGCCCCGGGACTAGCGGGACCTACAGGGAGCAGTACTTC.

V gene TRBV11-2 combines with J gene TRBJ2-7; a possible D gene is TRBD1 (6 bases). Trimming shortened V by 5 bases and J by 4 bases, and 21 bases separated the two germline ends. In germline, CDR1 is SGHAT, CDR2 FQNNGV. The CDR3 spans 16 residues. CDR3 coding DNA: TGTGCCAGCAGCCTTAGTAGGGGGACACAACTATACGAGCAGTACTTC. Its translation: CASSLSRGTQLYEQYF.

The CDR3 nucleotides read TGTGCCAGCAGTAACTCGACAGGCTCTAACTATGGCTACACCTTC. Translated, it gives CASSNSTGSNYGYTF. The chain recombines TRBV28 with TRBJ1-2, with TRBD1 as a possible D gene (6 bases). Germline V lookup: CDR1 MDHEN, CDR2 SYDVKM. V was trimmed by 5 bases and J by 0 bases, leaving 13 bases between them. This CDR3 has 15 residues.

The V call is TRBV7-2, the J call TRBJ2-7, with 10 bases that match TRBD2. The length of the CDR3 is 14 residues. V lost 4 bases, J lost 7 bases, and 7 bases stayed unmatched. Germline V lookup: CDR1 SGHTA, CDR2 FQGNSA. CDR3 DNA sequence: TGTGCCAGCAGCTGGAGCGGGAGGGCCGAGGAGCAGTACTTC. This gives the protein CASSWSGRAEEQYF.

V gene TRBV4-3 combines with J gene TRBJ2-1, with 10 bases aligning to TRBD2. J lost 7 bases, V lost 1 base, and 4 bases had no gene match. Germline loops: CDR1 LGHNA, CDR2 YSLEER. The CDR3 totals 15 residues. CDR3 coding DNA: TGCGCCAGCAGCCAAGCGACTAGCGGGCTTAATGAGCAGTTCTTC. This translates into CASSQATSGLNEQFF.

The chain joins TRBV7-9 to TRBJ2-7, with 9 bases aligning to TRBD2. The CDR3 runs 16 residues. Germline V gene sequence: CDR1 SEHNR, CDR2 FQNEAQ (reference sequence). Trimming removed 4 bases from V and 3 bases from J; junction bases left unmatched: 10. CDR3 coding DNA: TGTGCCAGCAGCTGTCGTGGGGCTAGCGGGAACTACGAGCAGTACTTC. Translating it yields CASSCRGASGNYEQYF.

The genes are TRBV28 and TRBJ2-1; 12 nucleotides align to TRBD2. Germline V gene data show CDR1 as MDHEN and CDR2 as SYDVKM. The length of the CDR3 is 18 residues. V shed 5 bases, J shed 7 bases, and the junction held 15 bases outside the gene matches. CDR3 sequence reads: CASSPLMATSGRRNEQFF. The CDR3 nucleotides read TGTGCCAGCAGTCCCCTCATGGCGACTAGCGGGAGAAGGAATGAGCAGTTCTTC.

This sequence joins TRBV6-1 and TRBJ2-7; D remains ambiguous. V was pared by 2 bases and J by 4 bases, with 12 bases between. The CDR3 runs to 14 residues. Per the germline V gene, CDR1 is MNHNS and CDR2 is SASEGT. DNA for the CDR3: TGTGCCAGCAGTGAATTCCCCCTCCTTTACGAGCAGTACTTC. Translation gives CASSEFPLLYEQYF.

The chain joins TRBV6-5 to TRBJ1-5, with D unclear. The CDR3 runs 16 residues. V was shortened by 0 bases and J by 0 bases, with 9 bases between the two germline ends. Germline CDR1 MNHEY, CDR2 SVGAGI. CDR3 sequence (DNA): TGTGCCAGCAGTTACTCGAGGCACCATAGCAATCAGCCCCAGCATTTT. Amino acids: CASSYSRHHSNQPQHF.

This chain connects TRBV11-2 to TRBJ2-7; a weak D match, TRBD1 (5 bases). Germline V lookup: CDR1 SGHAT, CDR2 FQNNGV. This CDR3 contains 16 residues. Trimming took off 5 bases at V and 2 bases at J, with 19 bases between the two ends. CDR3 protein: CASSQVTGRRAYEQYF. CDR3 sequence (DNA): TGTGCCAGCAGCCAAGTTACAGGAAGACGAGCCTACGAGCAGTACTTC.

V is TRBV4-1 and J is TRBJ2-7; 8 bases are shared with TRBD1. CDR3 size: 14 residues. The junction had 3 bases not matched to a gene; V was cut back by 4 bases and J by 1 base. Germline assignment: CDR1 MGHRA and CDR2 YSYEKL. Here the CDR3 reads CASSPWDRSYEQYF. The DNA for the CDR3 is TGCGCCAGCAGCCCCTGGGACAGGTCCTACGAGCAGTACTTC.

The chain uses TRBV27 and TRBJ2-5; TRBD2 matches 8 bases. V gave up 4 bases and J gave up 1 base; unmatched junction bases: 5. The CDR3 runs to 15 residues. Germline CDR1 is MNHEY and CDR2 is SMNVEV (reference sequence). CDR3 nucleotide sequence: TGTGCCAGCAGTTCTAACGGGGGGGCCCAAGAGACCCAGTACTTC. Protein: CASSSNGGAQETQYF.

For the CDR3, the DNA is TGTGCCATCAGTGCAGCCAGGGGGTTATACGAGCAGTACTTC. Translating gives CAISAARGLYEQYF. The chain joins TRBV10-3 to TRBJ2-7; 7 bases align to TRBD1. Germline CDR1 reads ENHRY; CDR2 reads SYGVKD. This CDR3 region has 14 residues. V lost 4 bases and J lost 4; bases outside the gene matches: 7.

CDR3: CASSHFWGSGRTDTQYF. CDR3 coding DNA: TGCGCCAGCAGCCATTTTTGGGGGAGCGGGAGAACAGATACGCAGTATTTT. The chain uses TRBV4-3 and TRBJ2-3, with 8 bases fitting TRBD2. CDR3 length equals 17 residues. V dropped 3 bases and J dropped 3; count of bases not matched to a gene: 11. Germline values: CDR1 LGHNA, CDR2 YSLEER.